A single sample gave rise to the 7 T cell receptor beta chains below, sequenced in a study of CD8 T cells in Susac syndrome. After extraction with the RNeasy kit, roughly 0.45 to 1 ug of the RNA was reverse transcribed using random hexamers. One entry per CDR3 protein, called by TCRdb with MiXCR from the immunoSEQ multiplex PCR reads. This sample has over 100,000 distinct CDR3 sequences; 85% to 95% occur once, and the top ten carry 0.12%. Sequencing was carried out using CD8+ T cells from PBMCs. The receptors were gathered from a human donor in good health.

This clonotype was picked up a small number of times. The genes are TRBV5-1 and TRBJ2-7; D is possibly TRBD1 (7 bases). The germline CDR1 and CDR2 sequences are SGHRS and YFSETQ. V was pared by 4 bases and J by 2 bases, with 10 bases between. The CDR3 is 13 residues long. CDR3 in DNA: TGCGCCAGCAGCGCGGGACAGACCTACGAGCAGTACTTC. The encoded protein is CASSAGQTYEQYF. Full variable domain (missing parts from reference TRBV5-1 and TRBJ2-7): KAGVTQTPRYLIKTRGQQVTLSCSPISGHRSVSWYQQTPGQGLQFLFEYFSETQRNKGNFPGRFSGRQFSNSRSEMNVSTLELGDSALYLCASSAGQTYEQYFGPGTRLTVT.

This chain joins TRBV27 and TRBJ1-1; no clear D. CDR1 is MNHEY and CDR2 is SMNVEV in the germline V gene (reference sequence). Deletions cut 2 bases from V and 8 bases from J, with 12 bases between. CDR3 length: 13 residues. CDR3 residues: CASSLEPFGEAFF. The CDR3 bases are TGTGCCAGCAGTTTAGAGCCCTTTGGGGAAGCTTTCTTT.

This clonotype was observed a single time. An end of the junction differs from the germline gene, which may be a read error. The chain uses TRBV7-2 and TRBJ1-1; D perhaps matches TRBD1 (6 bases). CDR3 length: 15 residues. The V gene's germline CDR1 is SGHTA and CDR2 FQGNSA. CDR3 sequence: CASSLDGGLNTEVFF. The CDR3 DNA reads TGTGCCAGCAGCTTAGATGGGGGGCTGAACACTGAAGTTTTCTTT.

The chain has TRBV3-1 and TRBJ1-1; 10 bases match TRBD1. This CDR3 has 14 residues. Trimming took 4 bases from V and 5 from J; bases not matched to a gene: 4. CDR1 is LGHDT and CDR2 is YNNKEL in the germline V gene (reference sequence). The CDR3: CASSPGTGETEAFF. The CDR3 region has the DNA TGTGCCAGCAGCCCCGGGACAGGGGAAACTGAAGCTTTCTTT. Supplemented by reference TRBV3-1 and TRBJ1-1, the full variable domain reads DTAVSQTPKYLVTQMGNDKSIKCEQNLGHDTMYWYKQDSKKFLKIMFSYNNKELIINETVPNRFSPKSPDKAHLNLHINSLELGDSAVYFCASSPGTGETEAFFGQGTRLTVV.

The genes are TRBV3-1 and TRBJ2-4; tentative D call: TRBD2 (5 bases). Germline V lookup: CDR1 LGHDT, CDR2 YNNKEL (reference sequence). The ends were cut back, 2 bases at V and 1 base at J, with 6 bases in the middle. This CDR3 has 14 residues. CDR3 DNA sequence: TGTGCCAGCAGCCAACGGGATGCCAAAAACATTCAGTACTTC. It yields the protein CASSQRDAKNIQYF.

The CDR3 loop reads CASTIPAGTGGKTQYF. The CDR3 nucleotides read TGTGCCAGCACCATACCAGCCGGGACAGGGGGAAAGACCCAGTACTTC. The V gene is TRBV7-8, the J gene TRBJ2-5, with TRBD1 matching over 11 bases. The CDR3 loop spans 16 amino acids. After removal of 7 bases from V and 6 bases from J, the junction contained 13 bases not matched to a gene. Germline V gene lookup returns CDR1 SGHVS and CDR2 FQNEAQ.

This chain uses TRBV9 with TRBJ2-2; D is unclear. Between the trimmed V and J ends, which lost 0 bases and 5 bases, there was a span of 11 bases. Germline CDR1 is SGDLS and CDR2 is YYNGEE. This CDR3 region has 15 residues. CDR3: CASSVVTQQTGELFF. Written as DNA, the CDR3 is TGTGCCAGCAGCGTAGTCACCCAACAAACCGGGGAGCTGTTTTTT.